The source of this TCR beta chain is a study of CD8 T cells in ankylosing spondylitis. Study observations and caveats: Ankylosing spondylitis blood appeared to carry a characteristic TCR beta motif of under ten highly homologous variants. In ankylosing spondylitis patients, matched synovial fluid reportedly showed significant enrichment of disease-linked clones.

As to this clonotype: Its antigen is not known.

The CDR3 loop spans 15 amino acids. J lost 6 bases, V lost 2 bases, and 9 bases had no gene match. By quantitative 5'-RACE with molecular barcodes, the TCR beta libraries were made. TCRdb itself ran the 5' RACE reads through MiXCR, one entry per CDR3 protein. The profile shows about 240,000 distinct CDR3 sequences, around 7.8% of them singletons. The rearrangement uses TRBV23-1 and TRBJ1-2; TRBD1 matches 7 bases. TRBV23-1 has ORF status, its function being uncertain. This clonotype was sampled from a male donor with ankylosing spondylitis or in good health (not recorded which). The material sequenced was blood, either unsorted or a sorted T cell fraction (not recorded which). Written as DNA, the CDR3 is TGCGCCAGCAGTCAAAGGGGCCGACAGGGTCATGGCTACACCTTC. Protein: CASSQRGRQGHGYTF.